This is a list of T cell receptor beta chains from one sample in a study of shared clonotypes between healthy human individuals. TCRdb keeps only in-frame clones here, not all; method: immunoSEQ multiplex PCR. The data show about 1.1 million clones, about 80% seen once. The specimen sequenced was memory CD4+ T cells from PBMCs. The receptors come from a man between 18 and 35 years old in good health. Some clones in this sample may be carry-over from other donors' samples. CDR3s include the opening cysteine and the closing phenylalanine or tryptophan. The D gene is left open where the match is weak.

j_call,d_call,v_call,cdr3_aa
TRBJ1-1,NA,TRBV11-2,CASSGPFLRGTEAFF
TRBJ2-7,TRBD1,TRBV9,CASSVGTGEQYF
TRBJ2-7,NA,TRBV19,CASSINGGHEQYF
TRBJ2-6,NA,TRBV6-1,CASSQLPGANVLTF
TRBJ2-7,TRBD1,TRBV6-5,CASSYDGTGPYEQYF
TRBJ2-2,NA,TRBV7-9,CASRLVLNTGELFF
TRBJ1-2,TRBD1,TRBV19,CASSLNQGAVRSDSIGTNYGYTF
TRBJ1-4,TRBD1,TRBV29-1,CSVDAGQGAGSNEKLFF
TRBJ2-4,TRBD2,TRBV6-5,CASSQTSGGDQYF
TRBJ2-7,TRBD1,TRBV27,CASSFSFGTVSYEQYF
TRBJ2-3,NA,TRBV7-6,CASSPRGTGADTQYF
TRBJ1-3,NA,TRBV25-1,CASGEQGGNTIYF
TRBJ2-1,TRBD2,TRBV4-2,CASSQDLVSGGQGGEQFF
TRBJ1-6,TRBD1,TRBV30,CATQGAQRYSPLHF
TRBJ1-4,NA,TRBV29-1,CSVGRATNEKLFF
TRBJ2-1,TRBD2,TRBV5-1,CASSLALGLAYNEQFF
TRBJ1-3,NA,TRBV6-1,CASSDPGRSSGNTIYF
TRBJ1-3,TRBD1,TRBV9,CASSPRDRGFSGNTIYF
TRBJ1-5,NA,TRBV7-8,CASSFGGRDQPQHF
TRBJ2-2,NA,TRBV9,CASSVVGTPRNTGELFF
TRBJ2-1,TRBD2,TRBV29-1,CSVGGGGNEQFF
TRBJ2-2,TRBD1,TRBV11-3,CASSPRTGNTGELFF
TRBJ1-1,NA,TRBV6-1,CASSVLGTRAFF
TRBJ2-7,NA,TRBV7-9,CASSPQGGVYEQYF
TRBJ1-5,NA,TRBV11-2,CASSLDGFYQPQHF
TRBJ2-7,NA,TRBV6-1,CASSVISEQYF
TRBJ1-4,TRBD1,TRBV19,CASSNDRVNEKLFF
TRBJ2-7,NA,TRBV9,CASSLEFGEQYF
TRBJ1-5,TRBD1,TRBV28,CASSLLGQDQPQHF
TRBJ2-7,NA,TRBV7-8,CASSLRAGFYEQYF
TRBJ2-4,TRBD2,TRBV5-1,CASSRDGRWLAGEKAKNIQYF
TRBJ2-1,NA,TRBV18,CASSPGAADYNEQFF
TRBJ2-1,NA,TRBV15,CATSLGGGRSDEQFF
TRBJ2-3,NA,TRBV7-3,CASSLNSGDTQYF
TRBJ1-4,TRBD1,TRBV11-2,CASSLSAAGGREKLFF
TRBJ2-2,NA,TRBV5-1,CASSLEGGWTQNTGELFF
TRBJ2-7,TRBD1,TRBV30,CACKGAWGEQYF
TRBJ1-3,NA,TRBV11-2,CASSSVRNTIYF
TRBJ2-1,TRBD1,TRBV5-6,CASSPLDRERNEQFF
TRBJ1-6,NA,TRBV5-5,CASSPALTYNSPLHF
NA,TRBD2,TRBV28,CASSRGLAGHEQYF
TRBJ2-7,TRBD2,TRBV7-2,CASRVGGDKSYEQYF
TRBJ2-5,TRBD2,TRBV5-4,CASSFIAGGGETQYF
TRBJ2-1,TRBD2,TRBV25-1,CASSDASGGSYNEQFF
TRBJ1-5,TRBD1,TRBV2,CASSRTGEGSNQPQHF
TRBJ2-2,NA,TRBV4-1,CASSLQGALGTGELFF
TRBJ2-1,TRBD2,TRBV5-1,CASSLGTGGYNEQFF
TRBJ2-2,TRBD1,TRBV5-1,CASSAYRGDTGELFF
TRBJ1-4,NA,TRBV4-1,CASSQAGAYNEKLFF
TRBJ2-6,NA,TRBV11-2,CASSLLYGANVLTF
TRBJ2-1,TRBD1,TRBV18,CASSRDSLDNEQFF
TRBJ2-1,NA,TRBV7-2,CASSLQNLRISYNEQFF
TRBJ2-7,NA,TRBV30,CAWSLGISYEQYF
TRBJ1-5,NA,TRBV18,CASSPFQGSNQPQHF
TRBJ1-2,NA,TRBV6-5,CASSRTDNYGYTF
TRBJ2-2,NA,TRBV7-7,CASSASTDSTGELFF
TRBJ2-2,TRBD2,TRBV10-3,CAIKDSLAGPGELFF
TRBJ2-5,TRBD1,TRBV7-7,CASSPGTGAETQYF
TRBJ2-3,TRBD2,TRBV29-1,CSVLRGIPDTQYF
TRBJ2-6,NA,TRBV19,CASSMVETNVLTF